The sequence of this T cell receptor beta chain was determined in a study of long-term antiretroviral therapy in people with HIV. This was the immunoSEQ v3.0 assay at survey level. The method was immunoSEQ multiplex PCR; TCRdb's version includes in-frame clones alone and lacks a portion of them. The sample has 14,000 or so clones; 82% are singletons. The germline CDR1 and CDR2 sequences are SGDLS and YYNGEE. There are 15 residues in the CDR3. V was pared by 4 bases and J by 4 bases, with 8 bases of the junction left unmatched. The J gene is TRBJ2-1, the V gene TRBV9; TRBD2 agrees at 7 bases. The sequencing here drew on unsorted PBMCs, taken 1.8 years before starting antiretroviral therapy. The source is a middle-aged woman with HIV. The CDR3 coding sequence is TGTGCCAGCAGCCTCGGGGCGGGAGCTTACAATGAGCAGTTCTTC. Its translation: CASSLGAGAYNEQFF.